The 16 T cell receptor beta chains presented below share a single source sample, sequenced in a study of B cell selection in AIRE deficiency. The protocol was immunoSEQ multiplex PCR, while the TCRdb copy is restricted to in-frame clones and leaves out a portion. The table has some 25,000 clones, approximately 96% seen once; the top ten hold roughly 0.2%. Sorting defined conventional CD4 T cells as CD4+CD127+. Sequenced sample: conventional CD4+ T cells sorted from PBMCs. These receptors were collected from a human donor with AIRE deficiency.

The chain joins TRBV25-1 to TRBJ1-2; tentative D call: TRBD1 (5 bases). V was shortened by 5 bases and J by 8 bases, with 18 bases between the two germline ends. CDR1 and CDR2 from the germline V gene are MGHDK and SYGVNS. The CDR3 has 14 residues. CDR3 protein: CASSQTGASEGYTF. The CDR3, as DNA: TGTGCCAGCAGTCAGACCGGGGCCAGTGAGGGCTACACCTTC.

The chain combines TRBV28 with TRBJ2-7; 8 bases are shared with TRBD2. The CDR3 extends over 14 amino acids. CDR1 MDHEN and CDR2 SYDVKM come from the germline V gene. Trimming took 7 bases from V and 6 from J; bases not matched to a gene: 11. CDR3 residues: CASITSGNPREQYF. DNA for the CDR3: TGTGCCAGCATCACTAGCGGCAACCCTCGCGAGCAGTACTTC.

V is TRBV28 and J is TRBJ2-3; D is perhaps TRBD1 (6 bases). The germline V gene encodes CDR1 MDHEN and CDR2 SYDVKM. Trimming took off 5 bases at V and 4 bases at J, with 10 bases between the two ends. There are 13 residues in the CDR3. In DNA form, the CDR3 reads TGTGCCAGCAGTAAATCAGGGGCAGATACGCAGTATTTT. Its protein product is CASSKSGADTQYF.

The chain links TRBV4-2 to TRBJ2-5, with 13 bases aligning to TRBD2. Germline CDR1 is LGHNA and CDR2 is YNFKEQ. J lost 5 bases, V lost 4 bases, and 7 bases had no gene match. The CDR3 extends over 16 amino acids. The CDR3 coding sequence is TGTGCCAGCAGCCCACAACTAGCGGGAGGGGGGGAGACCCAGTACTTC. Its translation is CASSPQLAGGGETQYF.

The V and J genes are TRBV5-1 and TRBJ2-3; D is ambiguous. Deletions cut 4 bases from V and 6 bases from J, with 9 bases between. CDR3 length equals 12 residues. Per germline, CDR1 SGHRS and CDR2 YFSETQ. The CDR3 sequence is CASSRVGDTQYF. CDR3 sequence (DNA): TGCGCCAGCAGCCGGGTGGGGGATACGCAGTATTTT.

This chain joins TRBV6-4 and TRBJ2-1, with TRBD2 identical over 14 bases. The CDR3 spans 14 residues. Trimming cost V 4 bases and J 9 bases; bases outside gene matches: 2. Germline CDR1 MRHNA, CDR2 SNTAGT. The CDR3 DNA is TGTGCCAGCAGTGCGGGACTAGCGGGAGTTGAGCAGTTCTTC. This encodes CASSAGLAGVEQFF.

A word on this clone: This CDR3 is also generated by other DNA sequences in the sample. The gene calls are TRBV18 and TRBJ2-5; D not certain. The CDR3 consists of 11 residues. The germline V gene has CDR1 KGHSH and CDR2 LQKENI. V was shortened by 2 bases and J by 3 bases, with 1 base between the two germline ends. The CDR3 DNA reads TGTGCCAGCTCACCAAAAGAGACCCAGTACTTC. Amino acid sequence: CASSPKETQYF. Variable domain in full (rest from reference TRBV18 and TRBJ2-5): NAGVMQNPRHLVRRRGQEARLRCSPMKGHSHVYWYRQLPEEGLKFMVYLQKENIIDESGMPKERFSAEFPKEGPSILRIQQVVRGDSAAYFCASSPKETQYFGPGTRLLVL.

The V and J genes are TRBV4-3 and TRBJ2-1; D is unresolved. Germline lookup yields CDR1 LGHNA and CDR2 YSLEER. This CDR3 is 14 amino acids long. Trimming removed 0 bases from V and 10 bases from J, with 13 bases in between. The chain's CDR3 is CASSQDQAAIEQFF. As DNA, the CDR3 is TGCGCCAGCAGCCAAGATCAGGCGGCAATCGAGCAGTTCTTC.

The genes are TRBV11-3 and TRBJ2-7, with 7 bases lining up with TRBD2. With 5 bases clipped from V and 3 bases from J, the junction kept 7 bases outside the gene matches. The CDR3 has 14 amino acids. The germline gives CDR1 SGHNT, CDR2 YENEEA. Written as DNA, the CDR3 is TGTGCCAGCAGCCCTGCAGCGGGGAGCTACGAGCAGTACTTC. This codes for CASSPAAGSYEQYF.

J is TRBJ1-3 and V is TRBV7-2; the D gene is possibly TRBD1 (5 bases). Trimming took off 2 bases at V and 0 bases at J, with 11 bases between the two ends. Looked up from germline, CDR1 is SGHTA and CDR2 is FQGNSA. The CDR3 consists of 16 residues. DNA of the CDR3: TGTGCCAGCAGCTTAACAGGCGGGAACTCTGGAAACACCATATATTTT. Translating it yields CASSLTGGNSGNTIYF. Supplemented by reference TRBV7-2 and TRBJ1-3, the full variable domain reads GAGVSQSPSNKVTEKGKDVELRCDPISGHTALYWYRQSLGQGLEFLIYFQGNSAPDKSGLPSDRFSAERTGGSVSTLTIQRTQQEDSAVYLCASSLTGGNSGNTIYFGEGSWLTVV.

This clone showed up just once. This sequence joins TRBV10-3 and TRBJ2-1; D assignment may be TRBD1 or TRBD2 (5 bases each). V was shortened by 6 bases and J by 8 bases, with 14 bases between the two germline ends. This CDR3 is 13 amino acids long. The germline V gene encodes CDR1 ENHRY and CDR2 SYGVKD. CDR3 sequence: CAIRGPGGDEQFF. CDR3 DNA: TGTGCCATCAGGGGACCGGGTGGGGATGAGCAGTTCTTC.

V and J are TRBV7-2 and TRBJ1-2; D gene unclear. Trimming stripped 1 base from V and 0 bases from J, with 12 bases between. The CDR3 consists of 16 residues. The germline CDR1 and CDR2 sequences are SGHTA and FQGNSA. CDR3 amino acids: CASSLVGTSANYGYTF. CDR3 bases: TGTGCCAGCAGCTTAGTTGGTACCAGTGCTAACTATGGCTACACCTTC.

The genes are TRBV7-9 and TRBJ1-6; 8 bases agree with TRBD1. CDR1 is SEHNR and CDR2 is FQNEAQ in the germline V gene (reference sequence). Losses at the gene ends were 5 bases for V and 6 bases for J; bases not matched to a gene: 9. The CDR3 loop spans 16 amino acids. The CDR3 protein is CASSPGTGDLNSPLHF. The CDR3 bases are TGTGCCAGCAGCCCGGGGACAGGAGACCTTAATTCACCCCTCCACTTT. Together with reference TRBV7-9 and TRBJ1-6, the CDR3 gives the full variable domain: DTGVSQNPRHKITKRGQNVTFRCDPISEHNRLYWYRQTLGQGPEFLTYFQNEAQLEKSRLLSDRFSAERPKGSFSTLEIQRTEQGDSAMYLCASSPGTGDLNSPLHFGNGTRLTVT.

This chain uses TRBV18 with TRBJ2-1, with 9 positions matching TRBD2. Germline V gene lookup returns CDR1 KGHSH and CDR2 LQKENI. Trimming cost V 5 bases and J 0 bases; bases outside gene matches: 8. The CDR3 totals 17 residues. The DNA for the CDR3 is TGTGCCAGCTCAAGTCGCCTAGCGGGGCCCTCCTACAATGAGCAGTTCTTC. Translated, it gives CASSSRLAGPSYNEQFF.

The rearrangement uses TRBV28 and TRBJ2-7; the match to TRBD1 covers 11 bases. The CDR3 has 16 amino acids. Losses at the gene ends were 6 bases for V and 0 bases for J; bases not matched to a gene: 7. The V gene's germline CDR1 is MDHEN and CDR2 SYDVKM. CDR3 amino acids: CASRTGTGGGSYEQYF. CDR3 coding DNA: TGTGCCAGCAGGACTGGGACAGGGGGGGGCTCCTACGAGCAGTACTTC.

The chain uses TRBV21-1 and TRBJ1-5; TRBD1 is taken as the D call from the table, unchecked against the DNA. TRBV21-1 is termed a pseudogene. The CDR3 is 18 amino acids. This CDR3 reads CASTLKQDRGYSNQPQHF. DNA for the CDR3: TGTGCCAGCACCCTAAAGCAAGACAGGGGTTATAGCAATCAGCCCCAGCATTTT.